A single sample gave rise to the 32 T cell receptor beta chains below, sequenced in a study of T cell responses to AZD1222 COVID-19 vaccine. Profiled with immunoSEQ multiplex PCR; TCRdb holds only in-frame clones, not every one. The sample includes tens of thousands of clones, 85% to 90% of them seen just once. The sequences come from peripheral blood, collected on day 0 of AZD1222 vaccination. These receptors all come from an adult in good health.

This chain connects TRBV5-5 to TRBJ1-6, with D perhaps matching TRBD1 (5 bases). Germline values: CDR1 SGHKS, CDR2 YYEKEE (reference sequence). The V end was cut by 2 bases, the J end by 10 bases, with 10 bases between. The CDR3 length is 13 residues. The CDR3 is CASSLDSLSPLHF. CDR3 bases: TGTGCCAGCAGCTTAGACAGTCTGTCACCCCTCCACTTT.

The V gene is TRBV7-9, the J gene TRBJ1-1; D is unclear. The germline V gene encodes CDR1 SEHNR and CDR2 FQNEAQ (reference sequence). There are 15 residues in the CDR3. Trimming shortened V by 3 bases and J by 1 base, and 12 bases separated the two germline ends. For the CDR3, the DNA is TGTGCCAGCAGCTTTGGTCGGGGAGAGAACACTGAAGCTTTCTTT. Protein sequence: CASSFGRGENTEAFF.

The chain recombines TRBV19 with TRBJ1-1, with unresolved D. Per germline, CDR1 LNHDA and CDR2 SQIVND (reference sequence). The V end lost 5 bases, the J end lost 2 bases, and 9 bases lay between the germline ends. This CDR3 comprises 13 residues. The CDR3 is CASSSLINTEAFF. The CDR3 bases are TGTGCCAGTAGTTCTTTGATAAACACTGAAGCTTTCTTT.

The V and J genes are TRBV6-2 or TRBV6-3 and TRBJ2-7, with TRBD2 as a possible D gene (7 bases). The CDR3 spans 14 residues. Per the germline V gene, CDR1 is MNHEY and CDR2 is SVGEGT. The V and J ends lost 4 bases and 6 bases respectively, with 16 bases between them. The CDR3 region is CASSSSAGALEQYF. CDR3 in DNA: TGTGCCAGCAGTTCATCCGCGGGGGCCCTCGAGCAGTACTTC.

This rearrangement joins TRBV5-1 to TRBJ1-3, with a weak D call TRBD1 (5 bases). V shed 0 bases and J shed 4 bases, with 8 bases lying between them. The CDR3 is 14 residues long. Germline lookup yields CDR1 SGHRS and CDR2 YFSETQ. The CDR3 loop is CASSLEAGGNTIYF. The DNA for the CDR3 is TGCGCCAGCAGCTTGGAGGCAGGGGGAAACACCATATATTTT. The variable domain in full, completed from reference TRBV5-1 and TRBJ1-3, reads KAGVTQTPRYLIKTRGQQVTLSCSPISGHRSVSWYQQTPGQGLQFLFEYFSETQRNKGNFPGRFSGRQFSNSRSEMNVSTLELGDSALYLCASSLEAGGNTIYFGEGSWLTVV.

The rearrangement uses TRBV7-2 and TRBJ2-2; tentatively, D is TRBD1 (5 bases). The CDR3 runs to 16 residues. CDR1 and CDR2 from the germline V gene are SGHTA and FQGNSA. With 0 bases removed from V and 0 bases from J, the gap between germline ends came to 8 bases. The CDR3 here is CASSLAGPANTGELFF. The CDR3, as DNA: TGTGCCAGCAGCTTAGCGGGGCCCGCGAACACCGGGGAGCTGTTTTTT.

The chain links TRBV14 to TRBJ1-1; D remains ambiguous. The CDR3 has 11 amino acids. Germline values: CDR1 SGHDN, CDR2 FVKESK. Trimming took 3 bases from V and 7 from J, leaving 6 bases between them. DNA for the CDR3: TGTGCCAGCAGCCATGGCAGTGAAGCTTTCTTT. Protein product: CASSHGSEAFF. The full variable domain, its missing parts supplied by reference TRBV14 and TRBJ1-1, is EAGVTQFPSHSVIEKGQTVTLRCDPISGHDNLYWYRRVMGKEIKFLLHFVKESKQDESGMPNNRFLAERTGGTYSTLKVQPAELEDSGVYFCASSHGSEAFFGQGTRLTVV.

The chain uses TRBV2 and TRBJ1-2; no definite D call. CDR3 size: 14 residues. CDR1 and CDR2 from the germline V gene are SNHLY and FYNNEI. The V and J ends lost 3 bases and 4 bases respectively, with 12 bases between them. As DNA, the CDR3 is TGTGCCAGCAGTGACGCGGGGAATCGCTATGGCTACACCTTC. Encoded protein: CASSDAGNRYGYTF.

V gene TRBV5-1 combines with J gene TRBJ1-2; D gene unclear. CDR1 SGHRS and CDR2 YFSETQ come from the germline V gene. V lost 3 bases to trimming and J lost 6 bases, with 15 bases between them. The CDR3 totals 14 residues. The CDR3 protein is CASSSPTDKNGYTF. CDR3 DNA sequence: TGCGCCAGCAGCTCACCCACAGACAAAAATGGCTACACCTTC.

The rearrangement joins TRBV5-1 to TRBJ2-7; TRBD2 might be the D (5 bases). Germline V lookup: CDR1 SGHRS, CDR2 YFSETQ. The germline V and J ends were trimmed by 1 base and 7 bases, with 18 bases remaining between them. The CDR3 covers 15 residues. The CDR3 sequence is CASSLTLEGSREQYF. The CDR3, as DNA: TGCGCCAGCAGCTTGACCCTTGAGGGCTCTAGGGAGCAGTACTTC.

The chain links TRBV6-5 to TRBJ1-2; no clear D gene. The CDR3 runs to 15 residues. Between the trimmed V and J ends, which lost 2 bases and 8 bases, there was a span of 18 bases. Germline loops: CDR1 MNHEY, CDR2 SVGAGI. The CDR3 DNA reads TGTGCCAGCAGTTACGGGATGGGCCCTATGAAGGGCTACACCTTC. This translates into CASSYGMGPMKGYTF.

The V and J genes are TRBV7-2 and TRBJ2-1; 14 nucleotides match TRBD2. The CDR3 loop spans 16 amino acids. V gave up 5 bases and J gave up 10 bases; unmatched junction bases: 10. CDR1 and CDR2 from the germline V gene are SGHTA and FQGNSA. CDR3 nucleotides: TGTGCCAGCAGCCGCGCCGGGACTAGCGGGGGAAGAGAGCAGTTCTTC. Protein: CASSRAGTSGGREQFF.

The V gene is TRBV29-1, the J gene TRBJ1-4, with a weak D call TRBD1 (5 bases). V lost 7 bases, J lost 5 bases, and 5 bases lay in between. This CDR3 contains 10 residues. CDR1 and CDR2 from the germline V gene are SQVTM and ANQGSEA. CDR3 residues: CSGGNEKLFF. The CDR3 bases are TGCAGCGGGGGGAATGAAAAACTGTTTTTT.

The gene calls are TRBV4-1 and TRBJ2-1; the D is unclear. CDR1 and CDR2 (germline): MGHRA, YSYEKL. The CDR3 has 18 amino acids. V gave up 3 bases and J gave up 0 bases, with 18 bases separating them. The chain's CDR3 is CASSHPAWQVSSYNEQFF. The CDR3 coding sequence is TGCGCCAGCAGCCACCCTGCCTGGCAGGTAAGCTCCTACAATGAGCAGTTCTTC.

V and J are TRBV4-2 and TRBJ1-2; D call uncertain. Trimming cost V 3 bases and J 8 bases, with 13 bases left between them. In germline, CDR1 is LGHNA, CDR2 YNFKEQ. The CDR3 spans 13 residues. The CDR3 sequence: CASSQVESPGYTF. The CDR3 DNA follows: TGTGCCAGCAGCCAGGTTGAATCCCCGGGCTACACCTTC.

The rearrangement joins TRBV5-1 to TRBJ1-6; D is undetermined. CDR1 and CDR2 (germline): SGHRS, YFSETQ. The length of the CDR3 is 18 residues. V lost 4 bases to trimming and J lost 6 bases, with 23 bases between them. CDR3: CASSRERPDYSFNSPLHF. The DNA of the CDR3 is TGCGCCAGCAGCAGAGAACGACCAGACTACAGTTTTAATTCACCCCTCCACTTT. The whole variable domain, remainder taken from reference TRBV5-1 and TRBJ1-6, is KAGVTQTPRYLIKTRGQQVTLSCSPISGHRSVSWYQQTPGQGLQFLFEYFSETQRNKGNFPGRFSGRQFSNSRSEMNVSTLELGDSALYLCASSRERPDYSFNSPLHFGNGTRLTVT.

The chain couples TRBV7-6 to TRBJ2-7, with TRBD2 matching 13 bases. The V gene end was trimmed by 5 bases and the J gene end by 6 bases; junction bases not matched to a gene: 10. CDR1 is SGHVS, CDR2 FNYEAQ, per germline. The CDR3 is 16 residues long. CDR3 DNA: TGTGCCAGCAGCCCTATCACCGGGACTAGCGGGGCCGAGCAGTACTTC. Protein sequence: CASSPITGTSGAEQYF.

The rearrangement uses TRBV10-1 and TRBJ2-7, with 7 bases lining up with TRBD1. The CDR3 has 16 amino acids. Germline assignment: CDR1 WNHNN and CDR2 SYGVQD (reference sequence). V shed 3 bases, J shed 3 bases, and the junction held 11 bases outside the gene matches. The CDR3, as DNA: TGCGCCAGCAGTGATTCCAGACAGGGAGTGCTCTACGAGCAGTACTTC. This gives the protein CASSDSRQGVLYEQYF.

In its sample, this clone was seen once. The genes are TRBV19 and TRBJ1-2, with 10 bases that match TRBD1. CDR3 length equals 14 residues. CDR1 and CDR2 (germline): LNHDA, SQIVND (reference sequence). V shed 4 bases, J shed 4 bases, and the junction held 3 bases outside the gene matches. CDR3 DNA sequence: TGTGCCAGTAGTAGGACAGGGGGAAGCTATGGCTACACCTTC. Residues: CASSRTGGSYGYTF. The whole variable domain, filled in from reference TRBV19 and TRBJ1-2, reads DGGITQSPKYLFRKEGQNVTLSCEQNLNHDAMYWYRQDPGQGLRLIYYSQIVNDFQKGDIAEGYSVSREKKESFPLTVTSAQKNPTAFYLCASSRTGGSYGYTFGSGTRLTVV.

The chain has TRBV7-2 and TRBJ2-3, with D possibly TRBD1 on 5 matching bases. The CDR3 has 16 amino acids. Germline CDR1 and CDR2: SGHTA and FQGNSA. Trimming removed 0 bases from V and 1 base from J, with 11 bases in between. The CDR3 region has the DNA TGTGCCAGCAGCTTAGCGACAGATAAAGGCACAGATACGCAGTATTTT. Protein: CASSLATDKGTDTQYF.

V and J are TRBV5-8 and TRBJ1-3; no firm D call. The CDR3 loop spans 14 amino acids. Trimming shortened V by 4 bases and J by 1 base, and 9 bases separated the two germline ends. The germline V gene encodes CDR1 SGHTS and CDR2 YDEGEE. CDR3 sequence: CASSTLGSGNTIYF. The CDR3 coding sequence is TGTGCCAGCAGCACCCTCGGGTCTGGAAACACCATATATTTT.

The V and J genes are TRBV5-4 and TRBJ2-7; D is possibly TRBD2 (6 bases). Germline V CDR1 and CDR2: SGHNT, YYREEE (reference sequence). The CDR3 contains 15 residues. Trimming left V 4 bases short and J 0 bases short, with 14 bases between. In nucleotides, the CDR3 is TGTGCCAGCAGCACCGGCGGGACGAGCTCCTACGAGCAGTACTTC. It codes for CASSTGGTSSYEQYF.

CDR3 DNA sequence: TGTGCCAGCTCACCACTTAGTTGGCGGGGGACCGGGTCCACCGGGGAGCTGTTTTTT. It is translated as CASSPLSWRGTGSTGELFF. The rearrangement joins TRBV18 to TRBJ2-2; TRBD2 agrees at 7 bases. This CDR3 is 19 amino acids long. The germline gives CDR1 KGHSH, CDR2 LQKENI. Losses at the gene ends were 1 base for V and 4 bases for J; bases not matched to a gene: 15.

The chain uses TRBV5-1 and TRBJ2-5; TRBD2 matches 14 bases. The CDR3 is 16 residues long. CDR1 and CDR2 from the germline V gene are SGHRS and YFSETQ. V was pared by 4 bases and J by 4 bases, with 6 bases of the junction left unmatched. This CDR3 reads CASSPGLAGGVETQYF. In nucleotides, the CDR3 is TGCGCCAGCAGCCCCGGACTAGCGGGGGGCGTAGAGACCCAGTACTTC. Full variable domain (missing parts from reference TRBV5-1 and TRBJ2-5): KAGVTQTPRYLIKTRGQQVTLSCSPISGHRSVSWYQQTPGQGLQFLFEYFSETQRNKGNFPGRFSGRQFSNSRSEMNVSTLELGDSALYLCASSPGLAGGVETQYFGPGTRLLVL.

The chain combines TRBV7-3 with TRBJ2-5, with TRBD2 matching over 12 bases. V lost 8 bases and J lost 1; bases outside the gene matches: 5. The CDR3 consists of 15 residues. From germline, CDR1 is SGHTA and CDR2 FQGTGA. CDR3 sequence (DNA): TGTGCCAGCGTGACACTAGCGGGGGGCCAAGAGACCCAGTACTTC. It encodes CASVTLAGGQETQYF.

The chain joins TRBV19 to TRBJ1-4; D is unclear. The V end lost 5 bases, the J end lost 4 bases, and 5 bases lay between the germline ends. The V gene's germline CDR1 is LNHDA and CDR2 SQIVND (reference sequence). The CDR3 extends over 12 amino acids. Here the CDR3 DNA reads TGTGCCAGTAGTTACAGTAATGAAAAACTGTTTTTT. Amino acids: CASSYSNEKLFF. Supplemented by reference TRBV19 and TRBJ1-4, the full variable domain reads DGGITQSPKYLFRKEGQNVTLSCEQNLNHDAMYWYRQDPGQGLRLIYYSQIVNDFQKGDIAEGYSVSREKKESFPLTVTSAQKNPTAFYLCASSYSNEKLFFGSGTQLSVL.

J is TRBJ1-1 and V is TRBV6-5, with a weak D call TRBD1 (6 bases). V was trimmed by 6 bases and J by 1 base, leaving 15 bases between them. This CDR3 is built from 15 residues. CDR1 MNHEY and CDR2 SVGAGI come from the germline V gene. The CDR3 spells CASSKQGGANTEAFF. The DNA for the CDR3 is TGTGCCAGCAGCAAACAGGGAGGTGCGAACACTGAAGCTTTCTTT.

The chain is built from TRBV19 and TRBJ1-1, with D perhaps matching TRBD1 (5 bases). Trimming took off 6 bases at V and 0 bases at J, with 11 bases between the two ends. Germline CDR1 and CDR2: LNHDA and SQIVND (reference sequence). This CDR3 contains 14 residues. The CDR3 DNA reads TGTGCCAGTAGGGACGGGGGGATGAACACTGAAGCTTTCTTT. Translated: CASRDGGMNTEAFF.

In its sample, this clone ranks as medium-sized (0.01 to 0.1%). The chain uses TRBV27 and TRBJ2-5; the match to TRBD1 covers 7 bases. The germline V gene has CDR1 MNHEY and CDR2 SMNVEV (reference sequence). V was clipped by 5 bases and J by 5 bases; unmatched bases: 5. This CDR3 comprises 13 residues. The CDR3, as DNA: TGTGCCAGCAGTCACAGGGGAGAGGAGACCCAGTACTTC. This sequence encodes CASSHRGEETQYF.

The chain uses TRBV10-3 and TRBJ1-1; D unresolved. The ends were cut back, 10 bases at V and 3 bases at J, with 9 bases in the middle. The length of the CDR3 is 11 residues. Germline V gives CDR1 ENHRY, CDR2 SYGVKD. DNA for the CDR3: TGTGCCACCACCCGGGACACTGAAGCTTTCTTT. Amino acid sequence: CATTRDTEAFF.

This chain joins TRBV7-9 and TRBJ1-2, with D maybe TRBD1 (6 bases). V lost 7 bases to trimming and J lost 5 bases, with 20 bases between them. The CDR3 has 15 residues. The V gene's germline CDR1 is SEHNR and CDR2 FQNEAQ (reference sequence). As DNA, the CDR3 is TGTGCCAGCACCCGCGGGGGGGGGCGAGAATATGGCTACACCTTC. Amino acid sequence: CASTRGGGREYGYTF.

The chain employs TRBV15 and TRBJ1-2; a possible D gene is TRBD1 (5 bases). Germline assignment: CDR1 LNHNV and CDR2 YYDKDF (reference sequence). V dropped 1 base and J dropped 4 bases, with 10 bases sitting between them. The CDR3 sequence is 14 residues long. The CDR3 sequence is CATSRGLTGYGYTF. CDR3 nucleotide sequence: TGTGCCACCAGCAGAGGCTTAACAGGCTATGGCTACACCTTC.